This TCR beta chain was sequenced during a study of T-cell reconstitution after alpha-beta-depleted transplantation in children. Study findings and constraints: Reportedly, alpha-beta T cells present about two months post-transplant originated from several hundred expanded clones of graft origin.

This CDR3 comprises 15 residues. Between the trimmed V and J ends, which lost 2 bases and 2 bases, there was a span of 8 bases. Germline loops: CDR1 SGHRS, CDR2 YFSETQ. This clonotype has at least ten counts. Its specificity is unknown. Library preparation (for TCRbeta) was performed with unique molecular identifiers. From the PCR reads, TCRdb called clonotypes with MiXCR, one entry per CDR3 protein. Of some 200,000 distinct CDR3 sequences listed, approximately 8.4% are singletons. The sample consisted of PBMCs, mostly from graft donor cells, taken 360 days after TCRalphabeta/CD19-depleted stem cell transplant. V and J are TRBV5-1 and TRBJ2-6; no reliable D call. The receptor was isolated from a male patient aged 2-10 years who had a stem cell transplant for acute myeloid leukemia, so the T cells may come from the graft donor. This CDR3 is CASSFSLTGANVLTF. CDR3 DNA sequence: TGCGCCAGCAGCTTTAGCCTTACTGGGGCCAACGTCCTGACTTTC.